The 15 T cell receptor beta chains reported below all come from one sample, sequenced in a study of blood T cell repertoires in COVID-19. The assay was immunoSEQ multiplex PCR, and TCRdb's table has in-frame clones only and misses some. The sample records 35,000 to 55,000 clones, 85% to 90% being singletons. The sequenced material came from peripheral blood. These receptors originate from a human donor in a cohort sampled during active COVID-19.

This chain uses TRBV18 with TRBJ2-3; possible D gene TRBD1, 6 bases. The V gene lost 4 bases and the J gene lost 3 bases, with 14 bases spanning the gap. CDR1 and CDR2 from the germline V gene are KGHSH and LQKENI. This CDR3 comprises 15 residues. CDR3 DNA sequence: TGTGCCAGCTCACTGGACAGCCCAATTACAGATACGCAGTATTTT. Translating it yields CASSLDSPITDTQYF.

The V call is TRBV15, the J call TRBJ2-7, with 13 bases matching TRBD2. Germline CDR1 LNHNV, CDR2 YYDKDF (reference sequence). The CDR3 sequence is 17 residues long. Germline trimming cut 2 bases from V and 3 bases from J; bases unmatched to any gene: 7. This CDR3 is CATSRRTGTSGDYEQYF. The CDR3 DNA is TGTGCCACCAGCAGAAGGACCGGGACTAGCGGGGACTACGAGCAGTACTTC.

The count of this clone is one. V and J are TRBV7-8 and TRBJ2-5; possible D gene TRBD2, 5 bases. Trimming took off 5 bases at V and 0 bases at J, with 13 bases between the two ends. The CDR3 runs 15 residues. The V gene's germline CDR1 is SGHVS and CDR2 FQNEAQ. This chain's CDR3 is CASSRGPADQETQYF. Here the CDR3 DNA reads TGTGCCAGCAGCCGAGGGCCAGCGGACCAAGAGACCCAGTACTTC.

This rearrangement joins TRBV6-4 to TRBJ2-7, with D maybe TRBD2 (5 bases). V was shortened by 4 bases and J by 6 bases, with 13 bases between the two germline ends. There are 13 residues in the CDR3. Germline loops: CDR1 MRHNA, CDR2 SNTAGT. The DNA of the CDR3 is TGTGCCAGCAGTGGATCCGCTGGAGGCGAGCAGTACTTC. It yields the protein CASSGSAGGEQYF.

The gene calls are TRBV5-6 and TRBJ2-7; D unclear. Trimming shortened V by 1 base and J by 4 bases, and 6 bases separated the two germline ends. The V gene's germline CDR1 is SGHDT and CDR2 YYEEEE. This CDR3 has 12 residues. The CDR3 bases are TGTGCCAGCAGCTTGAAAACTTACGAGCAGTACTTC. Translating it yields CASSLKTYEQYF.

The CDR3 region is CASSFRVDGYTF. The CDR3 DNA follows: TGTGCCAGCAGCTTCAGGGTCGATGGCTACACCTTC. The chain recombines TRBV5-5 with TRBJ1-2; D is perhaps TRBD1 (5 bases). CDR3 size: 12 residues. Germline V CDR1 and CDR2: SGHKS, YYEKEE (reference sequence). Trimming took 2 bases from V and 6 from J, leaving 8 bases between them.

The CDR3 is CASSLGGTSGSHEQYF. The CDR3 region has the DNA TGTGCCAGCAGCTTGGGGGGGACTAGCGGGAGTCACGAGCAGTACTTC. J is TRBJ2-7 and V is TRBV5-4; 14 bases match TRBD2. The length of the CDR3 is 16 residues. CDR1 is SGHNT, CDR2 YYREEE, per germline (reference sequence). V was clipped by 0 bases and J by 5 bases; unmatched bases: 4.

The chain couples TRBV9 to TRBJ1-2, with 10 bases identical to TRBD1. The V gene's germline CDR1 is SGDLS and CDR2 YYNGEE. After removal of 3 bases from V and 7 bases from J, the junction contained 3 bases not matched to a gene. This CDR3 contains 13 residues. The CDR3 DNA sequence: TGTGCCAGCAGCGCGGGACAGGGGTTTGGCTACACCTTC. Its translation is CASSAGQGFGYTF.

The genes are TRBV5-1 and TRBJ2-2; D may be TRBD2 (6 bases). CDR1 is SGHRS and CDR2 is YFSETQ in the germline V gene. The ends were cut back, 6 bases at V and 6 bases at J, with 18 bases in the middle. The CDR3 covers 15 residues. The CDR3 reads CASTVGGPKAGELFF. In DNA, the CDR3 is TGCGCCAGCACGGTGGGGGGACCTAAGGCCGGGGAGCTGTTTTTT. Together with reference TRBV5-1 and TRBJ2-2, the CDR3 gives the full variable domain: KAGVTQTPRYLIKTRGQQVTLSCSPISGHRSVSWYQQTPGQGLQFLFEYFSETQRNKGNFPGRFSGRQFSNSRSEMNVSTLELGDSALYLCASTVGGPKAGELFFGEGSRLTVL.

This chain connects TRBV7-8 to TRBJ2-1; 11 positions match TRBD2. V lost 5 bases to trimming and J lost 0 bases; unmatched junction nucleotides: 9. The germline V gene encodes CDR1 SGHVS and CDR2 FQNEAQ. This CDR3 comprises 18 residues. The CDR3 DNA reads as TGTGCCAGCAGCCGTCCACTAGCGGGAGCGACCTCCTACAATGAGCAGTTCTTC. Encoded protein: CASSRPLAGATSYNEQFF. Full variable domain (outside the CDR3, taken from reference TRBV7-8 and TRBJ2-1): GAGVSQSPRYKVAKRGQDVALRCDPISGHVSLFWYQQALGQGPEFLTYFQNEAQLDKSGLPSDRFFAERPEGSVSTLKIQRTQQEDSAVYLCASSRPLAGATSYNEQFFGPGTRLTVL.

The V and J genes are TRBV6-5 and TRBJ2-7; 8 bases are a match to TRBD1. CDR3 length equals 14 residues. Per germline, CDR1 MNHEY and CDR2 SVGAGI. V was pared by 2 bases and J by 4 bases, with 4 bases of the junction left unmatched. The CDR3 is CASSYVDREYEQYF. CDR3 coding DNA: TGTGCCAGCAGTTACGTGGACAGGGAGTACGAGCAGTACTTC.

This clone was observed a few times. This sequence joins TRBV9 and TRBJ2-7; 7 bases fit TRBD2. The V gene's germline CDR1 is SGDLS and CDR2 YYNGEE. V gave up 3 bases and J gave up 9 bases; unmatched junction bases: 12. The length of the CDR3 is 14 residues. The CDR3 sequence is CASSATLGGSGQYF. Here the CDR3 DNA reads TGTGCCAGCAGCGCCACTCTCGGGGGGTCGGGGCAGTACTTC.

The V gene is TRBV9, the J gene TRBJ2-7, with 12 bases aligning to TRBD1. Germline-derived CDR1 and CDR2 are SGDLS and YYNGEE. CDR3 length: 14 amino acids. Losses at the gene ends were 4 bases for V and 7 bases for J; bases not matched to a gene: 6. CDR3 nucleotide sequence: TGTGCCAGCAGCCCCCGGGACAGGGGGCGTGAGCAGTACTTC. It encodes CASSPRDRGREQYF.

This rearrangement joins TRBV10-3 to TRBJ1-1, with D possibly matching TRBD1 (6 bases). The CDR3 is 13 amino acids. Germline CDR1 ENHRY, CDR2 SYGVKD. V lost 10 bases and J lost 6, with 18 bases in between. Here the CDR3 reads CATQERTVAEAFF. CDR3 in DNA: TGTGCCACCCAAGAAAGGACAGTCGCTGAAGCTTTCTTT.

V gene TRBV7-9 combines with J gene TRBJ1-2, with D tentatively TRBD1 (6 bases). The CDR3 length is 16 residues. Deletions cut 1 base from V and 6 bases from J, with 18 bases between. Germline V gene sequence: CDR1 SEHNR, CDR2 FQNEAQ (reference sequence). CDR3: CASSLEAPGQSHGYTF. The CDR3 nucleotides read TGTGCCAGCAGCTTAGAAGCCCCGGGACAATCCCATGGCTACACCTTC.